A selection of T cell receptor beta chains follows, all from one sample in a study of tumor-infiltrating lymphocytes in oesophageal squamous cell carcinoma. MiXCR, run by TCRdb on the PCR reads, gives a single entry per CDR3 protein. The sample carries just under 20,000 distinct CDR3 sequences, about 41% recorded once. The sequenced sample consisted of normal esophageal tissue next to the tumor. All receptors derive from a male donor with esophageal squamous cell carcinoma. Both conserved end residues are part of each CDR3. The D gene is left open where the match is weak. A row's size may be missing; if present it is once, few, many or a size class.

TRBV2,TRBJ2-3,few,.,TGTGCCAGCAGACAAAGCTACGAGCAGTATTTT,CASRQSYEQYF
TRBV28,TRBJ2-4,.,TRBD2,TGTGCCAGCCTCGGGACTAGGTCCGCCGGGGAGCTGTACTTC,CASLGTRSAGELYF
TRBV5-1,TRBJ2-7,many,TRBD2,TGCGCCAGCAGCTCGACTAGCGGGAACCCCTACGAGCAGTACTTC,CASSSTSGNPYEQYF
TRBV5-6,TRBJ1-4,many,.,TGTGCCAGCAGCTTGTTCGGGGTTGAAGAAAAACTGTTTTTT,CASSLFGVEEKLFF
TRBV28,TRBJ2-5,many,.,TGTGCCAGCGGGGAGCGGGCCATGCAAGAGACCCAGTACTTC,CASGERAMQETQYF
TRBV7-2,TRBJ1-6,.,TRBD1,TGTGCCAGCAGCTTAGAACCGGGGACAGGGTTCTCCTACGAGCAGTACTTT,CASSLEPGTGFSYEQYF
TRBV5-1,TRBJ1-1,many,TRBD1,TGCGCCAGCAGCGGGGGACAGATGAACACTGAAGCTTTCTTT,CASSGGQMNTEAFF
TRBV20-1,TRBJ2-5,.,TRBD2,TGCAGTGCTGGATCGGGACTAGCGGGAGTCAGGGAGACCCAGTACTTC,CSAGSGLAGVRETQYF
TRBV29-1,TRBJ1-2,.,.,TGCAGCGTTTCCCAACGGAACTATGGCTACACCTTC,CSVSQRNYGYTF
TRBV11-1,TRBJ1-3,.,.,TGTGCCAGCAGCTTTCGTCGGTACTCTGGAAACACCATATATTTT,CASSFRRYSGNTIYF
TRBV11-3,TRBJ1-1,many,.,TGTGCCAGCAGCCCCGGAGGAACTGAAGCTTTCTTT,CASSPGGTEAFF
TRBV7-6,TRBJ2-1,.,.,TGTGCCAGCAGCTTAAGCCGGGACCCCGTGAATCAGTTCTTC,CASSLSRDPVNQFF
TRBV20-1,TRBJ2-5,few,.,TGCAGTGGGGTGAGAGGAGGACACCACCAAGAGACCCAGTACTTC,CSGVRGGHHQETQYF
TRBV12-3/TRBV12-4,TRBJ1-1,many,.,TGTGCCAGCACCGTAAGGGGCACAGCCTCTGAAGCTTTCTTT,CASTVRGTASEAFF
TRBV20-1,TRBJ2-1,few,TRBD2,TGCACGATCCCCGGGACTAGCGGGAGTGGATACAATGAGCAGTTCTTC,CTIPGTSGSGYNEQFF
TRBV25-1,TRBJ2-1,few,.,TGTGCCAGCGTAGAATATGGGAACAATGAGCAGTTCTTC,CASVEYGNNEQFF
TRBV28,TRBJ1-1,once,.,TGTGCCAGCATCTGGGGGGGGATGAGCACTGAAGCTTTCTTT,CASIWGGMSTEAFF
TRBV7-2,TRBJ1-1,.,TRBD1,TGTGCCAGCAGGCGGACAGGCTACACTGAAGCTTTCTTT,CASRRTGYTEAFF
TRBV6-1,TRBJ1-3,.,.,TGTGCCAGCAGTGCAGGGGTCTACTCTGGAAACACCATATATTTT,CASSAGVYSGNTIYF
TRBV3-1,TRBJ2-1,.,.,TGTGCCAGCAGCCAAGTAACGGTCAGTGAGCAGTTCTTC,CASSQVTVSEQFF
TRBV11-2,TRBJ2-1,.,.,TGTGCCAGCAGCTTAACAGGAAACTACAATGAGCAGTTCTTC,CASSLTGNYNEQFF
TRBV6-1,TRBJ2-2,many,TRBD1,TGTGCCAGCAGTTGGGACAGCCCGAACACCGGGGAGCTGTTTTTT,CASSWDSPNTGELFF
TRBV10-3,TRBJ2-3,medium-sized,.,TGTGCCATCAGTGCGAGCCGGACAGATACGCAGTATTTT,CAISASRTDTQYF
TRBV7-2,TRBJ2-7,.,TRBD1,TGTGCCAGCAGCAATGCACTCCTGACAGGGGTGTACGAGCAGTACTTC,CASSNALLTGVYEQYF
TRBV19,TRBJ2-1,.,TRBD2,TGTGCCAGTAGTATCGCGGGAGGAGTGATCAATGAGCAGTTCTTC,CASSIAGGVINEQFF
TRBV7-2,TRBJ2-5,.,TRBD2,TGTGCCAGCACCTGGGGGCGGGGGGGCCGTAGAAGGGAGACCCAGTACTTC,CASTWGRGGRRRETQYF
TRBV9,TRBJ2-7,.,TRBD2,TGTGCCAGCAGCGTAGAGGTAGCGGGACCCTACGAGCAGTACTTC,CASSVEVAGPYEQYF
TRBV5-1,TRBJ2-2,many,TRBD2,TGCGCCAGCAGCTCGCGGACTAGCGGGAACACCGGGGAGCTGTTTTTT,CASSSRTSGNTGELFF
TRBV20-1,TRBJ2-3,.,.,TGCAGTGCTAGTAACCCTCGGCTCACAGATACGCAGTATTTT,CSASNPRLTDTQYF
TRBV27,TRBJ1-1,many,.,TGTGCCAGCAGTCGGGGCAGACTGGGTGACACTGAAGCTTTCTTT,CASSRGRLGDTEAFF
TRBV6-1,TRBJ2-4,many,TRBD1,TGTGCCAGCAGTGGACAGGGGGACATTCAGTACTTC,CASSGQGDIQYF
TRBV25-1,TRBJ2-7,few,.,TGTGCCAGCAGTCCCCGGACTTCCTACGAGCAGTACTTC,CASSPRTSYEQYF
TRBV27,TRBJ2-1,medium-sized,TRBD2,TGTGCCAGCAGTTTAACTGGCGGGAGTACTTACAATGAGCAGTTCTTC,CASSLTGGSTYNEQFF
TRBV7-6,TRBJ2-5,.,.,TGTGCCAGCAGCTTAGTTAGTCCCAGGGGTAAAGAGACCCAGTACTTC,CASSLVSPRGKETQYF
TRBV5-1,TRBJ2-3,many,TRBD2,TGCGCCAGCAGCTTGGGACTAGCGGGAGGGCCTAGCACAGATACGCAGTATTTT,CASSLGLAGGPSTDTQYF
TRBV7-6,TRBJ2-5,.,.,TGTGCTAGCAGCATCAACAGGCAAGAGACCCAGTACTTC,CASSINRQETQYF
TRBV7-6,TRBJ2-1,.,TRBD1,TGTGCCAGCAGCTCGGGACAGGGAGACTACAATGAGCAGTTCTTC,CASSSGQGDYNEQFF
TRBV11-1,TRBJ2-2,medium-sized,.,TGTGCCAGCAGCCGCCCCGGCCGGGAGCTGTTTTTT,CASSRPGRELFF
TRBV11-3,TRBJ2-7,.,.,TGTGCCAGCAGCTTAGCTCTTCCTGGCAGGCCCTACGAGCAGTACTTC,CASSLALPGRPYEQYF